This TCR beta chain was observed in a study of blood T cell repertoires in COVID-19. The V segment lost 6 bases and the J segment 3 bases; nucleotides outside the gene matches: 12. Per the germline V gene, CDR1 is MDHEN and CDR2 is SYDVKM. The CDR3 is 16 residues long. Profiling relied on immunoSEQ multiplex PCR, and the TCRdb table lists in-frame clones only, not all of them. This sample carries more than 200,000 clones, roughly nine tenths of them seen once, and the ten largest clones take around 0.72%. This chain joins TRBV28 and TRBJ2-7, with TRBD1 matching 9 bases. The sequenced sample consisted of peripheral blood. The clonotype originates from a man between 35 and 55 years old with acute or convalescent COVID-19. The CDR3 here is CASSLPRDRALYEQYF. The CDR3 DNA reads TGTGCCAGCAGCCTCCCCCGGGACAGGGCCCTCTACGAGCAGTACTTC.